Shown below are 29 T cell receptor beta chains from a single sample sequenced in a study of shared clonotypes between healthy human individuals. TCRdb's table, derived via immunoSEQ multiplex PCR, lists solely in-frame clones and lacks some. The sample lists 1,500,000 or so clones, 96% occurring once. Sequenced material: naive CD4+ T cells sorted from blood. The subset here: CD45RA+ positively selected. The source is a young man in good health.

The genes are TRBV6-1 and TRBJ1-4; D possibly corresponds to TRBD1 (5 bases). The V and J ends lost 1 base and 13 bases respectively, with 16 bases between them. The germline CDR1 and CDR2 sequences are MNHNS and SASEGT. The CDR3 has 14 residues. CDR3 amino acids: CASSEVQGTFRLFF. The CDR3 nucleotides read TGTGCCAGCAGTGAAGTTCAAGGGACCTTCAGACTGTTTTTT.

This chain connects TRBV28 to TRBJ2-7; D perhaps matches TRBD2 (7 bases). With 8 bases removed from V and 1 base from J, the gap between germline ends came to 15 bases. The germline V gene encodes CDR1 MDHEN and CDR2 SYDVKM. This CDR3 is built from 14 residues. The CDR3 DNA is TGTGCCAGCGCGGGGGCAGGGGCTTCCTACGAGCAGTACTTC. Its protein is CASAGAGASYEQYF. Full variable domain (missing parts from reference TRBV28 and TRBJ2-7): DVKVTQSSRYLVKRTGEKVFLECVQDMDHENMFWYRQDPGLGLRLIYFSYDVKMKEKGDIPEGYSVSREKKERFSLILESASTNQTSMYLCASAGAGASYEQYFGPGTRLTVT.

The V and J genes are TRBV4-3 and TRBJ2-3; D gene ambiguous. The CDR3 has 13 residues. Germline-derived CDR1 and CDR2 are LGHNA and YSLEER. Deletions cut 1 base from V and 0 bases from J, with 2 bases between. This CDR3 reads CASSQGSTDTQYF. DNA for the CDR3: TGCGCCAGCAGCCAAGGAAGCACAGATACGCAGTATTTT.

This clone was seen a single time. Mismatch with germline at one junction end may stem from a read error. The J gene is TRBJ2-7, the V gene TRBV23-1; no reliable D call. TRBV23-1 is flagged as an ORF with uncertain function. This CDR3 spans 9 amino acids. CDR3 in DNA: TGCGCCAGCTCTGCAGCAGCGCACTTC. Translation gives CASSAAAHF.

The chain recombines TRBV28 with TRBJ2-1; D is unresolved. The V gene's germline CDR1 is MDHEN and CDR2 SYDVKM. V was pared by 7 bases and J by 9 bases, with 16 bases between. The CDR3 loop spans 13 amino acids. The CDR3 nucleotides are TGTGCCAGCAAAGGCCTAGGGTCAGTTGAGCAGTTCTTC. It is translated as CASKGLGSVEQFF.

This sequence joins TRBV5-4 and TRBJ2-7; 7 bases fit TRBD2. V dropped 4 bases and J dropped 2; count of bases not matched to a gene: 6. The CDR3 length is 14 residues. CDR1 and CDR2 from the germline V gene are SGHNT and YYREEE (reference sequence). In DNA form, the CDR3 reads TGTGCCAGCAGCCGCGGGGAGGGTACCTACGAGCAGTACTTC. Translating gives CASSRGEGTYEQYF.

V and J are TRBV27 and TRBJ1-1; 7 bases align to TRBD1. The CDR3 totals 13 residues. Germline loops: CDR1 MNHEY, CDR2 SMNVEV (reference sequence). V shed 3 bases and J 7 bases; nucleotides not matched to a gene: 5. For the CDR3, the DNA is TGTGCCAGCAGTTTCCAAGCAGGGGGTGAAGCTTTCTTT. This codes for CASSFQAGGEAFF.

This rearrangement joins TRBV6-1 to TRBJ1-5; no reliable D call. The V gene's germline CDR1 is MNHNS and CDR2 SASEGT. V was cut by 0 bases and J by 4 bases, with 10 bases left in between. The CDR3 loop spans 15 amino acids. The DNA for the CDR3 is TGTGCCAGCAGTGAAGCATTCGGGCCTAATCAGCCCCAGCATTTT. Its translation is CASSEAFGPNQPQHF.

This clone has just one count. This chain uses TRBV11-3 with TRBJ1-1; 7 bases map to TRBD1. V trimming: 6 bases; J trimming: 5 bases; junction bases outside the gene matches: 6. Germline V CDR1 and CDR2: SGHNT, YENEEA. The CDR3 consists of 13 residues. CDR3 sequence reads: CASSFDRETEAFF. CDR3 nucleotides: TGTGCCAGCAGTTTTGACAGGGAGACTGAAGCTTTCTTT.

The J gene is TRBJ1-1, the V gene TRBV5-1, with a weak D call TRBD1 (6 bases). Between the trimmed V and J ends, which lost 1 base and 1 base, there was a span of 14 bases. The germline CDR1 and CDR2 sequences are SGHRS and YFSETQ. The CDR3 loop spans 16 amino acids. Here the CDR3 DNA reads TGCGCCAGCAGCTTGAGTCCGGGGGCGGCGAACACTGAAGCTTTCTTT. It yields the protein CASSLSPGAANTEAFF.

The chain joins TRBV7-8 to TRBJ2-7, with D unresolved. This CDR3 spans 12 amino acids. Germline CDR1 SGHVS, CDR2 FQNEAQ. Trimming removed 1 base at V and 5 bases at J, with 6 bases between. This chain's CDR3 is CASSLVGDEQYF. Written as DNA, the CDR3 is TGTGCCAGCAGCTTAGTCGGCGACGAGCAGTACTTC. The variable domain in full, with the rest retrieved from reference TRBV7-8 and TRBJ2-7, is GAGVSQSPRYKVAKRGQDVALRCDPISGHVSLFWYQQALGQGPEFLTYFQNEAQLDKSGLPSDRFFAERPEGSVSTLKIQRTQQEDSAVYLCASSLVGDEQYFGPGTRLTVT.

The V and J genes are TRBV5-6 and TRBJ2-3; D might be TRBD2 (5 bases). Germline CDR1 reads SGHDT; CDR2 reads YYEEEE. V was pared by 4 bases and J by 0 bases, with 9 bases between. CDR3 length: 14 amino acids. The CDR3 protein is CASSAGPSTDTQYF. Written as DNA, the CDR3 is TGTGCCAGCAGCGCGGGCCCTAGCACAGATACGCAGTATTTT.

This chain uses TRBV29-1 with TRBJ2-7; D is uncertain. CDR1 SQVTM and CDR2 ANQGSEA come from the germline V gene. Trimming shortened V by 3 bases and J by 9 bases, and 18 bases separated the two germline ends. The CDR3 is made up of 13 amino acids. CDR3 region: CSVDRLRPNVQYF. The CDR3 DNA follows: TGCAGCGTTGATAGACTCCGACCCAACGTGCAGTACTTC.

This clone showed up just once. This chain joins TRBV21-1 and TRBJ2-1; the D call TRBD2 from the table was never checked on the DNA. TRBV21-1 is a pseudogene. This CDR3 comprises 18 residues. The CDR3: CASSKEGASGSLGNEQFF. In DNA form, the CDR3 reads TGTGCCAGCAGCAAAGAGGGGGCTAGCGGGAGTTTAGGGAATGAGCAGTTCTTC.

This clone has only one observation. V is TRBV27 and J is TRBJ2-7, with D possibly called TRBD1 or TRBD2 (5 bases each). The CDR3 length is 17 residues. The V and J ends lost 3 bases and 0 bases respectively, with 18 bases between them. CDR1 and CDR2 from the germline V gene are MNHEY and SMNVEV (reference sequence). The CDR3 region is CASSFFAPGLPSYEQYF. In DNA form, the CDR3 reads TGTGCCAGCAGTTTCTTCGCCCCGGGGCTGCCCTCCTACGAGCAGTACTTC.

The CDR3 is CASRGTSRSYEQYF. The CDR3 DNA is TGTGCCAGCAGAGGGACTAGCAGATCCTACGAGCAGTACTTC. The chain recombines TRBV28 with TRBJ2-7; 9 bases line up with TRBD2. The ends lost 6 bases at V and 1 base at J; junction bases unmatched: 4. The CDR3 has 14 amino acids. CDR1 is MDHEN and CDR2 is SYDVKM in the germline V gene.

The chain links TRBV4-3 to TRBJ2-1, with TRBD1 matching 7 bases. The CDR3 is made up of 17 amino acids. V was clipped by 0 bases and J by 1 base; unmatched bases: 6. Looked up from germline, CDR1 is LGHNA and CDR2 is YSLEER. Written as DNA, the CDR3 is TGCGCCAGCAGCCAAGATCCACAGGGGAGATCCTACAATGAGCAGTTCTTC. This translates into CASSQDPQGRSYNEQFF.

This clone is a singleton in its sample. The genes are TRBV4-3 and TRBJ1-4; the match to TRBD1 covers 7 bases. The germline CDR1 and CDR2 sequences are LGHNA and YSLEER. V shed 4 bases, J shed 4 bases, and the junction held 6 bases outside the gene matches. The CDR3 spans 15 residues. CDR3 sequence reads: CASSLGTVNNEKLFF. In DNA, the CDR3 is TGCGCCAGCAGCCTCGGGACAGTCAATAATGAAAAACTGTTTTTT.

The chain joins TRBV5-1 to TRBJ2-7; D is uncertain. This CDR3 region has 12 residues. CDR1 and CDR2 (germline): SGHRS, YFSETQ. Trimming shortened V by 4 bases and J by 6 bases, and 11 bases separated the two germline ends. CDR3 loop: CASSTTNSEQYF. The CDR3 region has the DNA TGCGCCAGCAGCACAACAAACTCCGAGCAGTACTTC.

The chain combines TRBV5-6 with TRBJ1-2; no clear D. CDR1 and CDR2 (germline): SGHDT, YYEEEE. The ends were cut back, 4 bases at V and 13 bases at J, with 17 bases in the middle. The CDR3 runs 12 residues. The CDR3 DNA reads TGTGCCAGCAGCACGGCGGGTGGACTTCGCACCTTC. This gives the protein CASSTAGGLRTF.

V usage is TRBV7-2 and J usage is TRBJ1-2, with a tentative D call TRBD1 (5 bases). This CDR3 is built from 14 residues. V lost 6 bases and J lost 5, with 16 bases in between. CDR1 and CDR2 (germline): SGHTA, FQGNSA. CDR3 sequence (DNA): TGTGCCAGCAGACCTTCCCACAGGTTGTATGGCTACACCTTC. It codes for CASRPSHRLYGYTF.

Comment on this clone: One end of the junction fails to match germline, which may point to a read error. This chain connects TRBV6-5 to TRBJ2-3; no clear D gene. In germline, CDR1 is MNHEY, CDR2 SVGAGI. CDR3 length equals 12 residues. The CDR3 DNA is TGTGCCAGCAGTCACTCAACAGATACGCAGTATTTT. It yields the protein CASSHSTDTQYF.

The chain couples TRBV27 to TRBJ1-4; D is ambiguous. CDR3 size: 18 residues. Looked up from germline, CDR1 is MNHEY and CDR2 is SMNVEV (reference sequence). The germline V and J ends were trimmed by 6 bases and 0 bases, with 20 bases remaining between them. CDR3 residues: CASSPRRAHAATNEKLFF. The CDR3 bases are TGTGCCAGCAGCCCCAGGCGGGCACACGCGGCAACTAATGAAAAACTGTTTTTT.

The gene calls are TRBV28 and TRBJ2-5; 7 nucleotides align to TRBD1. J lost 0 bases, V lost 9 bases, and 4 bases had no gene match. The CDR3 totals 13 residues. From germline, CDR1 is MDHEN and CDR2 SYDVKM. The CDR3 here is CASLQGDQETQYF. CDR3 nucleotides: TGTGCCAGTCTTCAGGGGGACCAAGAGACCCAGTACTTC.

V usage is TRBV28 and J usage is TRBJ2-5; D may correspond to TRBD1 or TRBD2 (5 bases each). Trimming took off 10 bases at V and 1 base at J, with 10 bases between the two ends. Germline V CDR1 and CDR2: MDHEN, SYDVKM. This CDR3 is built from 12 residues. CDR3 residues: CATGTTQETQYF. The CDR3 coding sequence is TGTGCCACTGGGACCACCCAAGAGACCCAGTACTTC.

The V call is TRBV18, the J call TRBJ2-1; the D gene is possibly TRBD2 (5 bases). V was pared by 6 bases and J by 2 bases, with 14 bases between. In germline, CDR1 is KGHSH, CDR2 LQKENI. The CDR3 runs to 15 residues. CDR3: CASSARGVTYNEQFF. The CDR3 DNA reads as TGTGCCAGCTCTGCTCGGGGAGTGACCTACAATGAGCAGTTCTTC.

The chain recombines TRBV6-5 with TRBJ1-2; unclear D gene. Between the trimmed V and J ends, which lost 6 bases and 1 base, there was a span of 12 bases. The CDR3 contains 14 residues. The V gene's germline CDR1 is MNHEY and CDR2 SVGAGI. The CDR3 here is CASRTGEFNYGYTF. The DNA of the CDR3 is TGTGCCAGCAGAACCGGGGAGTTTAACTATGGCTACACCTTC.

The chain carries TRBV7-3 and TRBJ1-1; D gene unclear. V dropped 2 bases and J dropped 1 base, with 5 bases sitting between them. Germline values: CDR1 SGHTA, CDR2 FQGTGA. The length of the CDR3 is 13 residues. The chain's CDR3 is CASSLWGNTEAFF. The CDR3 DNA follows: TGTGCCAGCAGCTTATGGGGGAACACTGAAGCTTTCTTT.

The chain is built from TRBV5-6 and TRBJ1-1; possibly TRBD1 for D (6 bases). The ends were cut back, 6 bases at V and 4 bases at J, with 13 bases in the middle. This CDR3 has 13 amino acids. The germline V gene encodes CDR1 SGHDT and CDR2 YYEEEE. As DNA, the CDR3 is TGTGCCAGCACCTTAAGGACAGCCACTGAAGCTTTCTTT. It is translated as CASTLRTATEAFF.